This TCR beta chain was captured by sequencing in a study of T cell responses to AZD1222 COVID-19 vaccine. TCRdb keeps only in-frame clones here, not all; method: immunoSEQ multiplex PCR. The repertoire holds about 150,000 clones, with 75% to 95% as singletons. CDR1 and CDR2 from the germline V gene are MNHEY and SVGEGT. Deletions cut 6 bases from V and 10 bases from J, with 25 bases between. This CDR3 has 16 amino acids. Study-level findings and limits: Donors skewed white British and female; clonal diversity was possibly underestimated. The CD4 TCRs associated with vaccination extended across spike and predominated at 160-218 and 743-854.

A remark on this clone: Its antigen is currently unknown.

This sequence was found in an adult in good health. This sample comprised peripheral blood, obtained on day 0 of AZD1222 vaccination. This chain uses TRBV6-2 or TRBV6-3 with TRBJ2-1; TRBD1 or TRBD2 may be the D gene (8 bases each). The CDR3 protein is CASSAGQGLGRGEQFF. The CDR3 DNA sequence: TGTGCCAGCAGCGCAGGACAGGGACTAGGACGGGGCGAGCAGTTCTTC.